These 5 T cell receptor beta chains were sequenced from one sample in a study of sequential checkpoint blockade in melanoma. Treatment described: randomized to nivolumab then ipilimumab (arm A) or the reverse (arm B). Clones were sequenced by immunoSEQ multiplex PCR, and TCRdb holds only the in-frame ones, with some missing. The table shows under 15,000 clones, with approximately 74% occurring only once. Specimen: CD8+ T cells sorted from blood (inferred from file names), collected from a patient given nivolumab and ipilimumab in sequence. These receptors all come from a human donor with melanoma.

The J gene is TRBJ2-5, the V gene TRBV9; weak D call: TRBD2 (6 bases). The V end lost 0 bases, the J end lost 5 bases, and 11 bases lay between the germline ends. The CDR3 loop spans 14 amino acids. In germline, CDR1 is SGDLS, CDR2 YYNGEE. CDR3: CASSVAAGPETQYF. The CDR3 nucleotides read TGTGCCAGCAGCGTAGCTGCGGGGCCCGAGACCCAGTACTTC.

The gene calls are TRBV27 and TRBJ1-1, with D uncertain. Trimming pared 1 base from V and 0 bases from J, leaving 3 bases between. CDR1 is MNHEY, CDR2 SMNVEV, per germline (reference sequence). The CDR3 sequence is 13 residues long. CDR3: CASSLYLNTEAFF. The CDR3 DNA sequence: TGTGCCAGCAGTTTATACTTGAACACTGAAGCTTTCTTT.

The V call is TRBV7-6, the J call TRBJ2-3, with TRBD1 matching over 10 bases. The CDR3 has 14 amino acids. Germline CDR1 and CDR2: SGHVS and FNYEAQ. V gave up 4 bases and J gave up 4 bases; unmatched junction bases: 2. This chain's CDR3 is CASSWGQGSDTQYF. The CDR3 DNA reads as TGTGCCAGCAGCTGGGGACAGGGGTCAGATACGCAGTATTTT.

In this sample, this clone turned up a few times. V and J are TRBV5-5 and TRBJ2-7; a possible D gene is TRBD1 (5 bases). Germline V CDR1 and CDR2: SGHKS, YYEKEE (reference sequence). V dropped 4 bases and J dropped 2 bases, with 19 bases sitting between them. The CDR3 length is 16 residues. CDR3 bases: TGTGCCAGCAGCCCCCTAGTGGACACCCCAACCTACGAGCAGTACTTC. It encodes CASSPLVDTPTYEQYF.

The genes are TRBV7-9 and TRBJ2-1; 7 nucleotides agree with TRBD1. V was clipped by 5 bases and J by 7 bases; unmatched bases: 8. This CDR3 region has 14 residues. Per the germline V gene, CDR1 is SEHNR and CDR2 is FQNEAQ (reference sequence). The CDR3 DNA reads TGTGCCAGCAGCATGAGACAGGGTGAAAATGAGCAGTTCTTC. This sequence encodes CASSMRQGENEQFF.